This T cell receptor beta chain originates from a study of cytomegalovirus exposure and HLA in healthy donors. PCR employed 60 Vbeta and 13 Jbeta primers. Clones were sequenced by immunoSEQ multiplex PCR, and TCRdb holds only the in-frame ones, with some missing. The data show approximately 170,000 clones, with 78% seen just once and around 7% held by the top ten. The germline gives CDR1 SGHTA, CDR2 FQGNSA. This CDR3 region has 15 residues. Sequencing was performed on PBMCs. J is TRBJ2-5 and V is TRBV7-2; D gene ambiguous. The end of the DNA is better explained by TRBJ2-7, so the J call may be wrong. The TCR originated in a woman between 35 and 50 years old in good health and CMV-seropositive. The chain's CDR3 is CASSLFFALSYEQYF. The CDR3 nucleotides read TGTGCCAGCAGCTTATTTTTTGCTTTATCTTACGAGCAGTACTTC.